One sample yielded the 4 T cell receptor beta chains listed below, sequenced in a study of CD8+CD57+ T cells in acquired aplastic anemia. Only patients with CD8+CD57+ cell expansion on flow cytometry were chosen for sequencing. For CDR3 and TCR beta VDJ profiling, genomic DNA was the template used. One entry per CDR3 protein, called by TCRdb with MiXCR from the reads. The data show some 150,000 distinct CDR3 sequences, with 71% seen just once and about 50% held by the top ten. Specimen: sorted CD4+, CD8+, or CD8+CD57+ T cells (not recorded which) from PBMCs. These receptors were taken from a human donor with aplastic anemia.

CDR3 region: CASSVMSADTQYF. Written as DNA, the CDR3 is TGTGCCAGCAGCGTAATGTCGGCAGATACGCAGTATTTT. The chain carries TRBV9 and TRBJ2-3; D not certain. The CDR3 has 13 residues. V gave up 1 base and J gave up 4 bases, with 7 bases separating them. Germline V gene lookup returns CDR1 SGDLS and CDR2 YYNGEE.

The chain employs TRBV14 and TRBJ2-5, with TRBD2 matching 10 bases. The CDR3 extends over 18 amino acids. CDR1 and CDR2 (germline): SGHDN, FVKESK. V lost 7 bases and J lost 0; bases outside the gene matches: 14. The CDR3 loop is CASTTVSSGGHYQETQYF. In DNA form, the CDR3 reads TGTGCCAGCACCACGGTCTCTAGCGGGGGCCACTACCAAGAGACCCAGTACTTC. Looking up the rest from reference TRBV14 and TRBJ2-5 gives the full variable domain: EAGVTQFPSHSVIEKGQTVTLRCDPISGHDNLYWYRRVMGKEIKFLLHFVKESKQDESGMPNNRFLAERTGGTYSTLKVQPAELEDSGVYFCASTTVSSGGHYQETQYFGPGTRLLVL.

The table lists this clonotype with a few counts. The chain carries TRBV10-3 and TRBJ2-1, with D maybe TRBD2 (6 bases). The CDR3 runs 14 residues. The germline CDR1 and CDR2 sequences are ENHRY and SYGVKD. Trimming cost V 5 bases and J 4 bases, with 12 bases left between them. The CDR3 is CAISSGTVYNEQFF. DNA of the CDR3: TGTGCCATCAGTTCCGGGACTGTATACAATGAGCAGTTCTTC.

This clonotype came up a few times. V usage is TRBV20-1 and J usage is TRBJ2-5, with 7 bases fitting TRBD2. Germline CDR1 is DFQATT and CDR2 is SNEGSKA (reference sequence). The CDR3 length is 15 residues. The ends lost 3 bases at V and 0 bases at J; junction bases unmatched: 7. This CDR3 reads CSASRASGDQETQYF. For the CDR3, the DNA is TGCAGTGCTAGTCGGGCTAGCGGAGACCAAGAGACCCAGTACTTC.